Listed below are T cell receptor beta chains from one sample, sequenced in a study of blood T cell repertoires in COVID-19. Method: immunoSEQ multiplex PCR; TCRdb's copy keeps in-frame clones and lacks some. This sample yields under 250,000 clones, of which 84% are seen a single time; about 4% belongs to the top ten. Sequencing used peripheral blood. Receptors originate from a man in his fifties with acute or convalescent COVID-19. CDR3s include the opening cysteine and the closing phenylalanine or tryptophan.

TRBJ2-7 | TRBV18 | CASSPTSGSDEQYF
TRBJ2-2 | TRBV28 | CASSFGTSGSIGELFF
TRBJ2-1 | TRBV6-1 | CASSARDRLGYNEQFF
TRBJ1-2 | TRBV9 | CASSPPLRGDRDYGYTF
TRBJ1-6 | TRBV6-1 | CASSERGSYNSPLHF
TRBJ2-1 | TRBV27 | CASGGLGQGFNEQFF
TRBJ2-1 | TRBV9 | CASSVAGGPNEQFF
TRBJ1-1 | TRBV6-1 | CASSDILGATEAFF
TRBJ1-2 | TRBV9 | CASSEGTGRANYGYTF
TRBJ2-6 | TRBV5-6 | CASSFGSSGANVLTF
TRBJ1-1 | TRBV19 | CASSIEGDGSTEAFF
TRBJ1-5 | TRBV11-1 | CASSTDTYQPQHF
TRBJ2-1 | TRBV27 | CASRIFRDIYNEQFF
TRBJ2-2 | TRBV29-1 | CSVEVRQGRDGELFF
TRBJ1-3 | TRBV13 | CASRGQGSGNTIYF
TRBJ2-3 | TRBV9 | CASSVGLVYTDTQYF
TRBJ1-5 | TRBV28 | CASSPSTVMGQPQHF
TRBJ2-3 | TRBV27 | CASSSQSGTGPSDTQYF
TRBJ2-1 | TRBV6-4 | CASSVSGRPNNEQFF
TRBJ2-2 | TRBV25-1 | CASGNEVAGVYTGELFF
TRBJ2-1 | TRBV27 | CASSTPLVPEQFF
TRBJ1-2 | TRBV3-1/TRBV3-2 | CASSQDGGPGYTF
TRBJ2-3 | TRBV18 | CASSPRQGTDTQYF
TRBJ2-1 | TRBV18 | CASSPPSTGHNEQFF
TRBJ1-5 | TRBV6-1 | CASSDPWGLGNQPQHF
TRBJ2-6 | TRBV19 | CASKTSQGIGANVLTF
TRBJ1-6 | TRBV29-1 | CSARGGVGSPLHF
TRBJ1-1 | TRBV14 | CASSPAGVGTEAFF
TRBJ1-1 | TRBV27 | CASSLIDRATEAFF
TRBJ2-1 | TRBV4-1 | CASSQDRASGNVAYNEQFF
TRBJ2-5 | TRBV11-2 | CASSLALQGSETQYF
TRBJ1-3 | TRBV19 | CASTANPSSGNTIYF